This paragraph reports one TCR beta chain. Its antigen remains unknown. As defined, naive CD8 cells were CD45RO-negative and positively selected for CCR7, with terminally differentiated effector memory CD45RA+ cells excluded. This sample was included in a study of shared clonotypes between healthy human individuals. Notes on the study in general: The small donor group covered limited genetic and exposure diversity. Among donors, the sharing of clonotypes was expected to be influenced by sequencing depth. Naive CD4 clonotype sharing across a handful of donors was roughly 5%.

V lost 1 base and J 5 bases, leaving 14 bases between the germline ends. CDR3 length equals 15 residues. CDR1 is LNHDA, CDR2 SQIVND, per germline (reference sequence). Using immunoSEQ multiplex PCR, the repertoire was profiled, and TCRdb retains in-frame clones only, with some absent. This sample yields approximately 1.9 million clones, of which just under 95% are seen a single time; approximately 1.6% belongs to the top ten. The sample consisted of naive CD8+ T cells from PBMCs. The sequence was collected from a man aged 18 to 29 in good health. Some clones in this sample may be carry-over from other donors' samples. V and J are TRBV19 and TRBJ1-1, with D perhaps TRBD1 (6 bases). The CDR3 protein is CASSIAVGGGTEAFF. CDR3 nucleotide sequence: TGTGCCAGTAGTATAGCGGTCGGGGGCGGTACTGAAGCTTTCTTT.